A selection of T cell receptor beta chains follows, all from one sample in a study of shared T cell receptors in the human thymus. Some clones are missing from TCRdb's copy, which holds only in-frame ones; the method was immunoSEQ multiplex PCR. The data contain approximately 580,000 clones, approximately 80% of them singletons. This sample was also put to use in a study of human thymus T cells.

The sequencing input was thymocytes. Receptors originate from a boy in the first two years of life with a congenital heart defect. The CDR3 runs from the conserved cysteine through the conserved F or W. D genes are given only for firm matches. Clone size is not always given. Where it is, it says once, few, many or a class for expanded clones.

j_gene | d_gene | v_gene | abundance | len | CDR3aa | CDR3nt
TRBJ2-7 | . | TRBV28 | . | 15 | CASSLSGSTRVEQYF | TGTGCCAGCAGTTTATCCGGGTCAACCCGCGTCGAGCAGTACTTC
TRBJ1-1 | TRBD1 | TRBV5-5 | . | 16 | CASSPGQGSGATEAFF | TGTGCCAGCAGCCCGGGACAGGGTTCGGGGGCCACTGAAGCTTTCTTT
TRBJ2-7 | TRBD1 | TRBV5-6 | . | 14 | CASNQTGGAYEQYF | TGTGCCAGCAACCAGACAGGGGGCGCCTACGAGCAGTACTTC
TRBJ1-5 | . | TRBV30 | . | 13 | CAFSPGINQPQHF | TGTGCCTTTTCCCCGGGGATCAATCAGCCCCAGCATTTT
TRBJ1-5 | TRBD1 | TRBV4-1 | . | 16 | CASSQDIGGQNQPQHF | TGCGCCAGCAGCCAAGATATTGGGGGACAGAATCAGCCCCAGCATTTT
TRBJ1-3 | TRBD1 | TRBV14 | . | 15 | CASSHTGGPGNTIYF | TGTGCCAGCAGCCATACAGGGGGCCCTGGAAACACCATATATTTT
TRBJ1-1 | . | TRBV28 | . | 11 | CASSRGTEAFF | TGTGCCAGCAGTAGGGGCACTGAAGCTTTCTTT
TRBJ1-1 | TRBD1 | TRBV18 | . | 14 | CASSPPGQPTEAFF | TGTGCCAGCTCACCACCGGGACAGCCAACTGAAGCTTTCTTT
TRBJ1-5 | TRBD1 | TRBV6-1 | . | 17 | CASSEGTGTGGLEPQHF | TGTGCCAGCAGTGAAGGCACCGGGACAGGGGGCCTAGAGCCCCAGCATTTT
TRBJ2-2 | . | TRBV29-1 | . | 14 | CSVERGPGTGELFF | TGCAGCGTTGAAAGAGGGCCGGGCACCGGGGAGCTGTTTTTT
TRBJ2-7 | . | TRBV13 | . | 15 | CASSLRSGEAYEQYF | TGTGCCAGCAGCTTAAGATCGGGTGAGGCCTACGAGCAGTACTTC
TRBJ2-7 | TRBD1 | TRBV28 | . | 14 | CASSPRQGKYEQYF | TGTGCCAGCAGTCCTAGACAGGGGAAGTACGAGCAGTACTTC
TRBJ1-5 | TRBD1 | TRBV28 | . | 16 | CASSLAGTDSNQPQHF | TGTGCCAGCAGTTTAGCGGGGACAGATAGCAATCAGCCCCAGCATTTT
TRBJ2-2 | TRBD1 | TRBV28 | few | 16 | CASSKGQGGNTGELFF | TGTGCCAGCAGCAAAGGACAGGGGGGGAACACCGGGGAGCTGTTTTTT
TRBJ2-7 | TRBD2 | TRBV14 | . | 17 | CASSPRLASGSAHEQYF | TGTGCCAGCAGCCCTCGTCTTGCTAGCGGGAGTGCCCACGAGCAGTACTTC
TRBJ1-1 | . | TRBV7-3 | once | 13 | CASSLWGGTEAFF | TGTGCCAGCAGCTTATGGGGAGGCACTGAAGCTTTCTTT
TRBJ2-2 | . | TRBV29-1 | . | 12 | CSVVVGTGELFF | TGCAGCGTTGTTGTCGGGACCGGGGAGCTGTTTTTT
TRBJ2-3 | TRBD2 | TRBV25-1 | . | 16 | CASSDPAGGPIDTQYF | TGTGCCAGCAGTGACCCAGCGGGAGGGCCTATAGATACGCAGTATTTT
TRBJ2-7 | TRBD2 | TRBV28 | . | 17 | CASSSFSGRFHYGEQYF | TGTGCCAGCAGTTCCTTTAGCGGGAGGTTCCATTACGGCGAGCAGTACTTC
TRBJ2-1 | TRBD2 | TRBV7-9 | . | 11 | CASSGTSEQFF | TGTGCCAGCAGCGGGACTAGCGAGCAGTTCTTC
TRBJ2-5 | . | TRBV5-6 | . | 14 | CASSPGARKETQYF | TGTGCCAGCAGCCCCGGAGCGAGGAAAGAGACCCAGTACTTC
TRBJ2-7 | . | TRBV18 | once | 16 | CASSPSRPESSYEQYF | TGTGCCAGCTCACCAAGTCGGCCGGAGAGCTCCTACGAGCAGTACTTC
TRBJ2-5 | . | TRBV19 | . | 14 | CASTNGGHEETQYF | TGTGCCAGTACCAATGGGGGACACGAGGAGACCCAGTACTTC
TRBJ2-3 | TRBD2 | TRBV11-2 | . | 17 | CASSPGGLAGSTDTQYF | TGTGCCAGCAGCCCAGGGGGGCTAGCGGGGAGCACAGATACGCAGTATTTT
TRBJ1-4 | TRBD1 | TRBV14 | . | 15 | CASSHRQGDFGELFF | TGTGCCAGCAGCCATCGGCAGGGGGATTTTGGAGAACTGTTTTTT
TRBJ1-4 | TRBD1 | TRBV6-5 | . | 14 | CASSAGTGNEKLFF | TGTGCCAGCAGCGCCGGGACAGGGAACGAAAAACTGTTTTTT
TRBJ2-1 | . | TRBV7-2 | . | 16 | CASSPSGGGPHNEQFF | TGTGCCAGCAGCCCCTCCGGGGGTGGGCCCCACAATGAGCAGTTCTTC
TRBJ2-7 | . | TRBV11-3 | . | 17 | CASSLIRMREEAYEQYF | TGTGCCAGCAGCTTAATCAGAATGCGGGAAGAAGCCTACGAGCAGTACTTC
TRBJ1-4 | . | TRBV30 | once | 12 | CAWSVLNEKLFF | TGTGCCTGGAGTGTATTAAATGAAAAACTGTTTTTT
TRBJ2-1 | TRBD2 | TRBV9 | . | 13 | CASSGLAGNEQFF | TGTGCCAGCAGCGGACTAGCGGGAAATGAGCAGTTCTTC
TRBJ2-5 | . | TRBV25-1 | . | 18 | CASSEEILGPRRGETQYF | TGTGCCAGCAGTGAGGAAATCCTGGGGCCCCGCCGCGGAGAGACCCAGTACTTC
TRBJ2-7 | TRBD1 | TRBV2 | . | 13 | CASRMGTGGEQYF | TGTGCCAGCAGGATGGGGACAGGGGGCGAGCAGTACTTC
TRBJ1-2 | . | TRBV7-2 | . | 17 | CASSPLGLGTVSYGYTF | TGTGCCAGCAGCCCCCTGGGCCTTGGCACAGTGAGCTATGGCTACACCTTC
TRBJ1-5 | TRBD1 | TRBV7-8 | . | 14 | CASSLGYRGKPQHF | TGTGCCAGCAGCTTAGGGTACAGGGGCAAGCCCCAGCATTTT
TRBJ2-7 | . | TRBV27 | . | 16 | CASSLSVDSPSYEQYF | TGTGCCAGCAGTTTATCTGTGGACTCCCCGTCCTACGAGCAGTACTTC
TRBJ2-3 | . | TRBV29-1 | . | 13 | CSVAQGSADTQYF | TGCAGCGTTGCACAGGGTTCAGCAGATACGCAGTATTTT
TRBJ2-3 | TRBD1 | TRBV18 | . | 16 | CASSPKGAADTDTQYF | TGTGCCAGCTCACCGAAGGGGGCCGCAGACACAGATACGCAGTATTTT
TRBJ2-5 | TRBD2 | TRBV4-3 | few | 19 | CASSQGPRTSGRMRETQYF | TGCGCCAGCAGCCAAGGCCCCCGGACTAGCGGGAGGATGAGAGAGACCCAGTACTTC
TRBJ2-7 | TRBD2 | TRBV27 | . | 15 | CASSDMGLADYEQYF | TGTGCCAGCAGTGATATGGGACTAGCAGACTACGAGCAGTACTTC
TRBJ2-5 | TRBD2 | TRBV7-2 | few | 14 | CASSMGLAKETQYF | TGTGCCAGCAGCATGGGACTAGCTAAAGAGACCCAGTACTTC
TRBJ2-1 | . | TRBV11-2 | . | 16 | CASSLGRGNRGNEQFF | TGTGCCAGCAGCTTAGGCCGTGGAAATCGCGGGAATGAGCAGTTCTTC
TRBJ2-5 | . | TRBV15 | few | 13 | CATSRADQETQYF | TGTGCCACCAGCAGAGCGGACCAAGAGACCCAGTACTTC
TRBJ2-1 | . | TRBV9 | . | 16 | CASSPPSTGRGDEQFF | TGTGCCAGCAGTCCCCCCTCTACCGGGAGAGGGGATGAGCAGTTCTTC
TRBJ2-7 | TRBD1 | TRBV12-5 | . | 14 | CASGFPGQGLWQYF | TGTGCTAGTGGTTTCCCGGGACAGGGGTTGTGGCAGTACTTC
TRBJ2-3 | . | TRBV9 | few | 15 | CASSPRDTYTDTQYF | TGTGCCAGCAGCCCCCGGGACACTTACACAGATACGCAGTATTTT
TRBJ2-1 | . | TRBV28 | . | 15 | CASSYREQTYNEQFF | TGTGCCAGCAGTTACAGGGAACAGACCTACAATGAGCAGTTCTTC
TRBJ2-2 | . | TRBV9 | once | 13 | CASSVLASGELFF | TGTGCCAGCAGCGTGCTAGCGTCCGGGGAGCTGTTTTTT
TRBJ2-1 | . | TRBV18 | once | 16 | CASSIGSGPPYNEQFF | TGTGCCAGCTCAATCGGGAGTGGACCCCCCTACAATGAGCAGTTCTTC
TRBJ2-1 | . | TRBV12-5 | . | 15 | CASGGKDSTYNEQFF | TGTGCTAGTGGTGGCAAGGACAGTACCTACAATGAGCAGTTCTTC
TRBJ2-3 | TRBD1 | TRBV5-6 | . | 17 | CASSLGGQGRKADTQYF | TGTGCCAGCAGCCTAGGTGGACAGGGGAGAAAGGCAGATACGCAGTATTTT
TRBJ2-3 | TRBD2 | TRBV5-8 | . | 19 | CASSLEQIRLAGSTDTQYF | TGTGCCAGCAGCTTGGAACAGATCCGACTAGCGGGAAGCACAGATACGCAGTATTTT
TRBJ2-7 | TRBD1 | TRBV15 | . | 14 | CATSTMDRGREQYF | TGTGCCACCAGCACTATGGACAGGGGTCGAGAGCAGTACTTC
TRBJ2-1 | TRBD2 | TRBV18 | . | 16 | CASSPLAGYTMDEQFF | TGTGCCAGCTCTCCCTTAGCGGGTTATACTATGGATGAGCAGTTCTTC
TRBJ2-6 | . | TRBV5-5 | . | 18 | CASSIGGGAASGANVLTF | TGTGCCAGCAGCATAGGAGGGGGCGCGGCCTCTGGGGCCAACGTCCTGACTTTC
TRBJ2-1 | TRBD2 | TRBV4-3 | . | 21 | CASSQRHPGGRLVGSYNEQFF | TGCGCCAGCAGCCAGAGGCACCCGGGCGGGAGATTGGTGGGCTCCTACAATGAGCAGTTCTTC
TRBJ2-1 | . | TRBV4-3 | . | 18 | CASSQETRTVSSYNEQFF | TGCGCCAGCAGCCAAGAAACACGGACAGTTAGCTCCTACAATGAGCAGTTCTTC
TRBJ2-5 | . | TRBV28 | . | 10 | CASGRETQYF | TGTGCCAGCGGTCGGGAGACCCAGTACTTC
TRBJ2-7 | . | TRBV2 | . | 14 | CASSAGASSYEQYF | TGTGCCAGCAGCGCGGGTGCGAGCTCCTACGAGCAGTACTTC
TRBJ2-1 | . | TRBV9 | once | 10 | CASRGGEQFF | TGTGCCAGCAGGGGGGGTGAGCAGTTCTTC
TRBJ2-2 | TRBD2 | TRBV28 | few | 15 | CASDTREGITGELFF | TGTGCCAGTGACACTCGGGAGGGTATTACCGGGGAGCTGTTTTTT